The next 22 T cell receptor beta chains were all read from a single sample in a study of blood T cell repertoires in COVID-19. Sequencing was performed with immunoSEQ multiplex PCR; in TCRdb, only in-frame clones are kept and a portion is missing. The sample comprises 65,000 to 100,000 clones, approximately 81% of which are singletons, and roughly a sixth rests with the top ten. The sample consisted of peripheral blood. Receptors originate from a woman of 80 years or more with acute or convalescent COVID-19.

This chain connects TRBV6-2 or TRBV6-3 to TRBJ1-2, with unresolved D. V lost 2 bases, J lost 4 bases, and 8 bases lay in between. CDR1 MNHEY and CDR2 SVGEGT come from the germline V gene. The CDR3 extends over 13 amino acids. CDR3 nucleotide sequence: TGTGCCAGCAGTTACGCGGGGATCTATGGCTACACCTTC. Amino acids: CASSYAGIYGYTF.

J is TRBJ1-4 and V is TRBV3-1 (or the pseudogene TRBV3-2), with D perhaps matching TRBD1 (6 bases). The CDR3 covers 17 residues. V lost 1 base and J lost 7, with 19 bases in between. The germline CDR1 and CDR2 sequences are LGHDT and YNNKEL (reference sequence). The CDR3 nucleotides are TGTGCCAGCAGCCAAGGTTGGGGTACAGGGCTGGCTGAAAAACTGTTTTTT. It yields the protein CASSQGWGTGLAEKLFF.

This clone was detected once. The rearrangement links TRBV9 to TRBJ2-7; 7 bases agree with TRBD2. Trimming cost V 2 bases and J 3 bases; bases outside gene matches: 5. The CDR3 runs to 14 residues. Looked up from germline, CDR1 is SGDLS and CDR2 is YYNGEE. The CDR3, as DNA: TGTGCCAGCAGCGTGGGGGGACTACACTACGAGCAGTACTTC. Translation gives CASSVGGLHYEQYF.

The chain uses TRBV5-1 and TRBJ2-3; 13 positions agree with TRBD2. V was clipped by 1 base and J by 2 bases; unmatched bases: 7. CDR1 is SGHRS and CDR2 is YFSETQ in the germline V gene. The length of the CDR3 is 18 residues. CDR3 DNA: TGCGCCAGCAGCTTGTCCCGACTAGCGGGGGGCGCCACAGATACGCAGTATTTT. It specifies CASSLSRLAGGATDTQYF.

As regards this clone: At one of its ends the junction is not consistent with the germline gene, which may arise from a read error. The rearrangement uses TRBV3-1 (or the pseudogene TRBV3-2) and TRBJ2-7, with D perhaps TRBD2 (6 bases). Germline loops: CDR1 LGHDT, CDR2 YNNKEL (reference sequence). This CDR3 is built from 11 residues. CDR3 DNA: TGTGCCAGCAGCCGCGGTGGGGACTCGCACTTC. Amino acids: CASSRGGDSHF.

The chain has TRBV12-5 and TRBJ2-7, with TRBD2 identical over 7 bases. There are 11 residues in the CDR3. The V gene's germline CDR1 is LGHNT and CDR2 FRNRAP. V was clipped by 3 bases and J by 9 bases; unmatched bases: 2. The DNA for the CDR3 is TGTGCTAGTGGTTTTCGGGGGGTGCAGTACTTC. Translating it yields CASGFRGVQYF.

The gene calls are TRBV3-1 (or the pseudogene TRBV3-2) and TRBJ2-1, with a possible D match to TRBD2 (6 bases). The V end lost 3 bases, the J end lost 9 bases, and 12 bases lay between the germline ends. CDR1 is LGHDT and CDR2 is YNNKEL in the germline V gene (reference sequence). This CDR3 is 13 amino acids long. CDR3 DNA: TGTGCCAGCAGCCAGAGGGAGGTTGGTGAGCAGTTCTTC. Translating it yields CASSQREVGEQFF.

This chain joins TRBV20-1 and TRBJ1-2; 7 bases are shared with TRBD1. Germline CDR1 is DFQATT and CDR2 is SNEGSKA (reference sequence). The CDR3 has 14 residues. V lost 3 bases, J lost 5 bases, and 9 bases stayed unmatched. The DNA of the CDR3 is TGCAGTGCTAGTAACCAGGGGGTGGGTTATGGCTACACCTTC. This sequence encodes CSASNQGVGYGYTF.

The CDR3 DNA reads TGTGCCAGCTCACCACCAAAAAAACAGTATTCCACAGATACGCAGTATTTT. This sequence encodes CASSPPKKQYSTDTQYF. The chain combines TRBV18 with TRBJ2-3; no definite D call. The CDR3 consists of 17 residues. V lost 0 bases to trimming and J lost 2 bases, with 15 bases between them. The germline gives CDR1 KGHSH, CDR2 LQKENI.

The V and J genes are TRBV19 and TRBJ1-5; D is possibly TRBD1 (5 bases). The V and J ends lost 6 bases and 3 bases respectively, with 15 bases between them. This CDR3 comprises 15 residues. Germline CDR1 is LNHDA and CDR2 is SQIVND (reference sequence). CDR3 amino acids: CASRPIQGNNQPQHF. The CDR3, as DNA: TGTGCCAGTAGACCGATTCAGGGAAACAATCAGCCCCAGCATTTT.

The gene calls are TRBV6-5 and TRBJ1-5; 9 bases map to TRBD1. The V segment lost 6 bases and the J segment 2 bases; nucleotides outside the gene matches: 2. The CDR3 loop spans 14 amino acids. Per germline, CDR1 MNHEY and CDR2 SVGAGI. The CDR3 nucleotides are TGTGCCAGCAGCACAGGGGGCCGCAATCAGCCCCAGCATTTT. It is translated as CASSTGGRNQPQHF.

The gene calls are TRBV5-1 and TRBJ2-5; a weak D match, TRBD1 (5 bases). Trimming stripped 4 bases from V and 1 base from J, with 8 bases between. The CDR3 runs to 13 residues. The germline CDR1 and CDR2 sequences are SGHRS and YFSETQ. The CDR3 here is CASSEDIQETQYF. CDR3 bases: TGCGCCAGCAGCGAGGACATCCAAGAGACCCAGTACTTC. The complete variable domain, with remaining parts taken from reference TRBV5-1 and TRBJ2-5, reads KAGVTQTPRYLIKTRGQQVTLSCSPISGHRSVSWYQQTPGQGLQFLFEYFSETQRNKGNFPGRFSGRQFSNSRSEMNVSTLELGDSALYLCASSEDIQETQYFGPGTRLLVL.

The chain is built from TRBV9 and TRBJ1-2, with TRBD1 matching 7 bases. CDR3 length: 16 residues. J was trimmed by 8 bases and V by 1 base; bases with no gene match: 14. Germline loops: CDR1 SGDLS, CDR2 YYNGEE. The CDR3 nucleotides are TGTGCCAGCAGCGTATCCTCCGGGGGACAGCCTTTGGGCTACACCTTC. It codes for CASSVSSGGQPLGYTF.

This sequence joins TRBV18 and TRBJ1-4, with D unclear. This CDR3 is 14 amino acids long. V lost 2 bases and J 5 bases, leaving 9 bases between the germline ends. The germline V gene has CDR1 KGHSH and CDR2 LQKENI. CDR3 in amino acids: CASSPEVANEKLFF. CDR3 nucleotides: TGTGCCAGCTCACCAGAAGTAGCCAATGAAAAACTGTTTTTT.

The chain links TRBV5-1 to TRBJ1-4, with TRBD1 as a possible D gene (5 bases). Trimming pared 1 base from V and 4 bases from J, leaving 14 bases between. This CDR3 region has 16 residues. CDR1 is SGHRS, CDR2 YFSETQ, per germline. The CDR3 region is CASSLNPGGGNEKLFF. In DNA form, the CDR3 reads TGCGCCAGCAGCTTGAACCCCGGGGGTGGTAATGAAAAACTGTTTTTT.

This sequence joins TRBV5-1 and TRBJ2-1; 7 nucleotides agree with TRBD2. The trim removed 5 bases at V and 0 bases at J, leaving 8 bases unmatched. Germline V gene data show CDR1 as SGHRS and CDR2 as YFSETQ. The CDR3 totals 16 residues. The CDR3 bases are TGCGCCAGCAGGAGGGACTACTCCACCTCCTACAATGAGCAGTTCTTC. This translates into CASRRDYSTSYNEQFF.

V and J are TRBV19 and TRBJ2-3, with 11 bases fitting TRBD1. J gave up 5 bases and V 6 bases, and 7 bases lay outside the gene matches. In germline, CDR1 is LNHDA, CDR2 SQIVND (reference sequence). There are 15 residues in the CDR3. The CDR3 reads CASRPQGQGEDTQYF. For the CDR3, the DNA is TGTGCCAGTAGGCCCCAGGGACAGGGGGAAGATACGCAGTATTTT.

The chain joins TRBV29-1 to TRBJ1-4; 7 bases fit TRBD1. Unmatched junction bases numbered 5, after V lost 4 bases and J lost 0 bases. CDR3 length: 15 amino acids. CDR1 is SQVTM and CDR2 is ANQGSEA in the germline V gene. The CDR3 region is CSVGATGATNEKLFF. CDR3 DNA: TGCAGCGTTGGGGCTACAGGGGCAACTAATGAAAAACTGTTTTTT.

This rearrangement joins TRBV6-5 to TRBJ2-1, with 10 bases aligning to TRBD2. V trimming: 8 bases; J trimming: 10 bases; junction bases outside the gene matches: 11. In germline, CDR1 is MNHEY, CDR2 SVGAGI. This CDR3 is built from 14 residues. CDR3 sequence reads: CASLSGGTGLEQFF. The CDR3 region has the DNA TGTGCCAGCCTTAGCGGGGGGACCGGGCTGGAGCAGTTCTTC.

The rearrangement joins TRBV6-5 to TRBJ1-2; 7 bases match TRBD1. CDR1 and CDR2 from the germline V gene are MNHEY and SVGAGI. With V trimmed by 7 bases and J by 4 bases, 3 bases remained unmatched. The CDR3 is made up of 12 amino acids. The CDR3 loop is CASTRDSYGYTF. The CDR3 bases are TGTGCCAGCACACGGGACAGCTATGGCTACACCTTC.

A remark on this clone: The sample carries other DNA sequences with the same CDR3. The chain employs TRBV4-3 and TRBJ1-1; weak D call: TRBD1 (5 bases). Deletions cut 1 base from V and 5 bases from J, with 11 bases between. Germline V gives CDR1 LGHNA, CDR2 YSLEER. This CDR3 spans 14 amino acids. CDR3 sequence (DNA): TGCGCCAGCAGCCAAGGGCGCGGGGGGACTGAAGCTTTCTTT. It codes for CASSQGRGGTEAFF.

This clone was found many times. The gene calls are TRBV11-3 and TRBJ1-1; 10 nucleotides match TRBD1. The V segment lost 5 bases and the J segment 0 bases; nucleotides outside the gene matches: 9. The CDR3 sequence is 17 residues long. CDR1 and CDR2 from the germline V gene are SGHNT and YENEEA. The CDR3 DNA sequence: TGTGCCAGCAGCCGGGGACAGGGGCTAGACTTGAACACTGAAGCTTTCTTT. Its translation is CASSRGQGLDLNTEAFF.